This entry concerns a single TCR beta chain. Its antigen remains unidentified. Germline-derived CDR1 and CDR2 are SEHNR and FQNEAQ (reference sequence). Between the trimmed V and J ends, which lost 4 bases and 6 bases, there was a span of 18 bases. The CDR3 covers 15 residues. The record originates from a study of blood T cells in healthy people across ages. The study, taken as a whole, reports: Age brought a roughly linear fall in TCR beta diversity measured per million T cells. No conclusive comparison of naive versus antigen-experienced cells was possible with unsorted PBMCs.

A sample-barcoded 5' primer and a J-beta primer mix were used in a second PCR of about 7 to 11 cycles. Each cDNA molecule was tagged by a template-switch adaptor with 12 random nucleotides. Each CDR3 protein is one row after TCRdb ran MiXCR on the 5' RACE reads. The sample yields under 950,000 distinct CDR3 sequences, 22% seen once. Each sample had at least 7 million PBMCs isolated. The sequencing sample was made of blood. This receptor was obtained from a man aged 65 to 85 in good health. This rearrangement joins TRBV7-9 to TRBJ1-2, with a weak D call TRBD1 (5 bases). The CDR3 DNA follows: TGTGCCAGCAGCTATGGGCCCGCTCTCAGGGATGGCTACACCTTC. Translation gives CASSYGPALRDGYTF.